These 20 T cell receptor beta chains came from one sample sequenced in a study of blood T cell repertoires in COVID-19. The table came from immunoSEQ multiplex PCR; TCRdb's copy has only in-frame clones and leaves some out. This table holds about 320,000 clones, 65% to 90% found once. The source material was peripheral blood. These receptor sequences come from a human donor in a cohort sampled during active COVID-19.

The chain couples TRBV19 to TRBJ1-2; TRBD1 might be the D (6 bases). CDR1 is LNHDA and CDR2 is SQIVND in the germline V gene (reference sequence). V was trimmed by 3 bases and J by 6 bases, leaving 14 bases between them. The CDR3 extends over 14 amino acids. The DNA for the CDR3 is TGTGCCAGTAGTATTTGGGGGCAGAGTAATGGCTACACCTTC. Protein: CASSIWGQSNGYTF.

The chain combines TRBV13 with TRBJ1-1; the D gene is possibly TRBD1 (5 bases). CDR3 size: 13 residues. With 1 base removed from V and 5 bases from J, the gap between germline ends came to 8 bases. Germline V gene lookup returns CDR1 PRHDT and CDR2 FYEKMQ (reference sequence). Here the CDR3 reads CASSLVGRTEAFF. CDR3 nucleotide sequence: TGTGCCAGCAGCTTAGTGGGGCGGACTGAAGCTTTCTTT.

The CDR3 DNA follows: TGTGCCAGCAGCTCGGCAGGGGGCGCAGATACGCAGTATTTT. Encoded protein: CASSSAGGADTQYF. This sequence joins TRBV11-2 and TRBJ2-3, with 8 bases lining up with TRBD1. The length of the CDR3 is 14 residues. Germline-derived CDR1 and CDR2 are SGHAT and FQNNGV. The V gene end was trimmed by 4 bases and the J gene end by 4 bases; junction bases not matched to a gene: 4. The variable domain in full, with the rest retrieved from reference TRBV11-2 and TRBJ2-3, is EAGVAQSPRYKIIEKRQSVAFWCNPISGHATLYWYQQILGQGPKLLIQFQNNGVVDDSQLPKDRFSAERLKGVDSTLKIQPAKLEDSAVYLCASSSAGGADTQYFGPGTRLTVL.

The chain employs TRBV6-5 and TRBJ2-4; D unresolved. Per germline, CDR1 MNHEY and CDR2 SVGAGI. The V and J ends lost 2 bases and 9 bases respectively, with 14 bases between them. This CDR3 spans 14 amino acids. The DNA of the CDR3 is TGTGCCAGCAGTTACGACGGTCTTTCGGGCATTCAGTACTTC. This sequence encodes CASSYDGLSGIQYF.

J is TRBJ1-4 and V is TRBV5-1, with D tentatively TRBD1 (6 bases). The CDR3 has 15 amino acids. CDR1 SGHRS and CDR2 YFSETQ come from the germline V gene. The ends were cut back, 2 bases at V and 0 bases at J, with 8 bases in the middle. The CDR3 protein is CASSFTGPTNEKLFF. CDR3 in DNA: TGCGCCAGCAGCTTTACAGGGCCAACTAATGAAAAACTGTTTTTT.

On this clone: The sample contains more than one DNA sequence encoding this CDR3. The chain combines TRBV6-5 with TRBJ2-3, with 8 bases lining up with TRBD2. Germline V CDR1 and CDR2: MNHEY, SVGAGI. The junction had 5 bases not matched to a gene; V was cut back by 6 bases and J by 3 bases. CDR3 length: 14 residues. The CDR3 DNA reads TGTGCCAGCAGCCCCGGACTAGCAACAGATACGCAGTATTTT. As protein: CASSPGLATDTQYF.

The chain couples TRBV7-2 to TRBJ1-5, with D perhaps matching TRBD1 (6 bases). Trimming stripped 1 base from V and 2 bases from J, with 9 bases between. Looked up from germline, CDR1 is SGHTA and CDR2 is FQGNSA. The CDR3 extends over 15 amino acids. The CDR3 DNA follows: TGTGCCAGCAGCTTAGTAGCAGGGGGCAATCAGCCCCAGCATTTT. Its translation is CASSLVAGGNQPQHF.

The chain combines TRBV27 with TRBJ1-5; no clear D. This CDR3 contains 17 residues. Germline V lookup: CDR1 MNHEY, CDR2 SMNVEV (reference sequence). The V end lost 5 bases, the J end lost 0 bases, and 17 bases lay between the germline ends. CDR3 bases: TGTGCCAGCAGTCCTAGGGTCGGAGGGAATAGCAATCAGCCCCAGCATTTT. It encodes CASSPRVGGNSNQPQHF.

In this sample, this clone turned up once. This sequence joins TRBV4-2 and TRBJ2-1; 13 bases are shared with TRBD2. Trimming removed 2 bases from V and 8 bases from J; junction bases left unmatched: 6. This CDR3 has 16 amino acids. Germline values: CDR1 LGHNA, CDR2 YNFKEQ. CDR3 sequence: CASSQWTSGGVDEQFF. The CDR3 DNA is TGTGCCAGCAGCCAATGGACTAGCGGGGGAGTAGATGAGCAGTTCTTC.

The gene calls are TRBV10-1 and TRBJ2-2; 8 nucleotides align to TRBD1. Germline V lookup: CDR1 WNHNN, CDR2 SYGVQD (reference sequence). The ends lost 9 bases at V and 1 base at J; junction bases unmatched: 4. The CDR3 contains 14 residues. DNA of the CDR3: TGCGCCAGTGGACAGGGAGGGAACACCGGGGAGCTGTTTTTT. Translation: CASGQGGNTGELFF.

The J gene is TRBJ1-1, the V gene TRBV5-4; 7 positions agree with TRBD1. This CDR3 is 15 amino acids long. With 5 bases clipped from V and 0 bases from J, the junction kept 7 bases outside the gene matches. Looked up from germline, CDR1 is SGHNT and CDR2 is YYREEE (reference sequence). CDR3 loop: CASSSAGTVNTEAFF. CDR3 DNA sequence: TGTGCCAGCAGTTCCGCCGGGACAGTGAACACTGAAGCTTTCTTT.

The chain employs TRBV9 and TRBJ1-2; 8 bases fit TRBD1. Trimming at V came to 4 bases and at J to 8 bases, leaving 13 bases not matched to a gene. The CDR3 contains 15 residues. Germline V gene lookup returns CDR1 SGDLS and CDR2 YYNGEE. The CDR3 loop is CASSTRPGTGTGYTF. In DNA form, the CDR3 reads TGTGCCAGCAGCACTCGTCCCGGGACAGGAACCGGCTACACCTTC. Combining the CDR3 with reference TRBV9 and TRBJ1-2 gives the whole variable domain DSGVTQTPKHLITATGQRVTLRCSPRSGDLSVYWYQQSLDQGLQFLIQYYNGEERAKGNILERFSAQQFPDLHSELNLSSLELGDSALYFCASSTRPGTGTGYTFGSGTRLTVV.

By share, this clone ranks as medium-sized. This chain connects TRBV24-1 to TRBJ1-2; D is undetermined. Germline V lookup: CDR1 KGHDR, CDR2 SFDVKD. Trimming removed 10 bases from V and 4 bases from J, with 18 bases in between. CDR3 length equals 14 residues. CDR3 in amino acids: CATTLVAVPYGYTF. The CDR3 coding sequence is TGTGCCACTACCCTGGTGGCGGTGCCCTATGGCTACACCTTC.

J is TRBJ2-2 and V is TRBV2; D is perhaps TRBD2 (6 bases). This CDR3 contains 14 residues. From germline, CDR1 is SNHLY and CDR2 FYNNEI. Trimming cost V 8 bases and J 1 base, with 11 bases left between them. CDR3 sequence: CASLREENTGELFF. The CDR3, as DNA: TGTGCCAGCCTCAGGGAGGAGAACACCGGGGAGCTGTTTTTT.

V and J are TRBV6-1 and TRBJ1-4, with a tentative D call TRBD1 (6 bases). This CDR3 has 12 amino acids. V was shortened by 2 bases and J by 11 bases, with 9 bases between the two germline ends. The V gene's germline CDR1 is MNHNS and CDR2 SASEGT. As DNA, the CDR3 is TGTGCCAGCAGTGAATTAGGACAGAAACTGTTTTTT. As protein: CASSELGQKLFF.

The chain uses TRBV5-6 and TRBJ2-6; 8 nucleotides match TRBD1. The V gene's germline CDR1 is SGHDT and CDR2 YYEEEE. J gave up 0 bases and V 4 bases, and 6 bases lay outside the gene matches. The length of the CDR3 is 17 residues. The CDR3 bases are TGTGCCAGCAGCGGGCGCCAGGGGGCCTCTGGGGCCAACGTCCTGACTTTC. Its translation is CASSGRQGASGANVLTF.

The V call is TRBV14, the J call TRBJ2-7; maybe TRBD1 (6 bases). This CDR3 contains 15 residues. Trimming left V 4 bases short and J 3 bases short, with 16 bases between. Germline V lookup: CDR1 SGHDN, CDR2 FVKESK. DNA for the CDR3: TGTGCCAGCAGCCCCCAAAAGCAGGGGATCTACGAGCAGTACTTC. It translates to CASSPQKQGIYEQYF.

The chain links TRBV10-2 to TRBJ2-6; D is possibly TRBD2 (5 bases). Per the germline V gene, CDR1 is WSHSY and CDR2 is SAAADI. The CDR3 has 16 residues. Trimming took 8 bases from V and 0 from J, leaving 14 bases between them. In nucleotides, the CDR3 is TGCGCCAGCTTGCCGGGGAAGGGCTCTGGGGCCAACGTCCTGACTTTC. This sequence encodes CASLPGKGSGANVLTF.

This clone was observed many times. The V gene is TRBV7-6, the J gene TRBJ2-5, with TRBD2 matching over 12 bases. The length of the CDR3 is 15 residues. V trimming: 4 bases; J trimming: 11 bases; junction bases outside the gene matches: 11. Germline loops: CDR1 SGHVS, CDR2 FNYEAQ. This chain's CDR3 is CASSSTRTSGAIQYF. In DNA form, the CDR3 reads TGTGCCAGCAGCTCGACCAGGACTAGCGGGGCTATACAGTACTTC.

The table lists this clone with a count of one. The rearrangement links TRBV7-9 to TRBJ2-5, with D tentatively TRBD2 (6 bases). The length of the CDR3 is 13 residues. Germline values: CDR1 SEHNR, CDR2 FQNEAQ (reference sequence). Trimming shortened V by 3 bases and J by 9 bases, and 14 bases separated the two germline ends. CDR3 loop: CASSLTGGEAQYF. The DNA of the CDR3 is TGTGCCAGCAGCTTGACTGGAGGGGAGGCCCAGTACTTC.